This T cell receptor beta chain is drawn from a study of blood T cell repertoires in COVID-19. Data came from immunoSEQ multiplex PCR; TCRdb stores just in-frame clones and leaves some out. The sample contains roughly 170,000 clones, about 87% of which appear only once. V was pared by 4 bases and J by 4 bases, with 19 bases between. The CDR3 is 16 residues long. The germline gives CDR1 MNHEY, CDR2 SVGAGI. The receptor was isolated from a man aged 60 to 75 with acute or convalescent COVID-19. The genes are TRBV6-5 and TRBJ1-2; weak D call: TRBD1 (6 bases). The material sequenced was peripheral blood. The DNA for the CDR3 is TGTGCCAGCAGTTCTTTTATTACCACAGGGAGCTATGGCTACACCTTC. Protein product: CASSSFITTGSYGYTF.